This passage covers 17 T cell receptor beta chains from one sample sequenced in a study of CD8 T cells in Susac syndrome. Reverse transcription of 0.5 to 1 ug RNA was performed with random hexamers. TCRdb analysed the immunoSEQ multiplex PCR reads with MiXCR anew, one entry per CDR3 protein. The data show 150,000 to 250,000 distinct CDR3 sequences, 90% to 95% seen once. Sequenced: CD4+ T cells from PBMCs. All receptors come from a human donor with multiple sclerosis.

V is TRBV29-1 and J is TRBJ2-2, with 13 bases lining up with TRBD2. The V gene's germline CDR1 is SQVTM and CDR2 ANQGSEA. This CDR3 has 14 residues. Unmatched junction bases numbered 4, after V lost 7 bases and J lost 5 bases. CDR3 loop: CSAGTSGVTGELFF. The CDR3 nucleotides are TGCAGCGCAGGGACTAGCGGGGTAACCGGGGAGCTGTTTTTT.

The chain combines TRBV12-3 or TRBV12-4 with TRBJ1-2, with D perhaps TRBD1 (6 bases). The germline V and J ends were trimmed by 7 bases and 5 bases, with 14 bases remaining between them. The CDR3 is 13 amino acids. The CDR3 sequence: CASTLRGGYGYTF. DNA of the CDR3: TGTGCCAGCACCCTCAGGGGTGGGTATGGCTACACCTTC.

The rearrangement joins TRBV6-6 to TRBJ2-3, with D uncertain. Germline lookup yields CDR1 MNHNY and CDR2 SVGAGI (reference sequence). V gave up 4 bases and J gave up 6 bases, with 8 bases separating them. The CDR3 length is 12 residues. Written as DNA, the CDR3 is TGTGCCAGCAGTTCAGCTCCCGATACGCAGTATTTT. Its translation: CASSSAPDTQYF.

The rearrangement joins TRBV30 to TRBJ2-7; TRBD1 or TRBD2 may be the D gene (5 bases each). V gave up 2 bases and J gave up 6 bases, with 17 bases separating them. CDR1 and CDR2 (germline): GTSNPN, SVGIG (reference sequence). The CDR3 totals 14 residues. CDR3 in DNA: TGTGCCTGGAGTACCGGGACGGCCGTTCGCGAGCAGTACTTC. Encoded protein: CAWSTGTAVREQYF.

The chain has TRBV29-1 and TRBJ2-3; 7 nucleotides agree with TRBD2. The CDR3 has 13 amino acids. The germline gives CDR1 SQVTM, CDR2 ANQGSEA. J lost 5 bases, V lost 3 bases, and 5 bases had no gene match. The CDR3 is CSVESGVVDTQYF. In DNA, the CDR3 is TGCAGCGTTGAGAGCGGGGTGGTAGATACGCAGTATTTT.

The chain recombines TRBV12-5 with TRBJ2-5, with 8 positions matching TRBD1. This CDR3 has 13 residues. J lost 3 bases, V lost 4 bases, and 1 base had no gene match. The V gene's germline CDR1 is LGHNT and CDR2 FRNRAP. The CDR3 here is CASGSGQEETQYF. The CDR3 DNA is TGTGCTAGTGGTTCGGGACAGGAAGAGACCCAGTACTTC.

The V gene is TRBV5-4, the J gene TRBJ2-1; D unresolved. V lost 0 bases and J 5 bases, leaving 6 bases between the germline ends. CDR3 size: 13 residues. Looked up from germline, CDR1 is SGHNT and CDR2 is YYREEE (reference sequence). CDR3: CASSLEANNEQFF. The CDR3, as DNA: TGTGCCAGCAGCTTGGAAGCGAACAATGAGCAGTTCTTC.

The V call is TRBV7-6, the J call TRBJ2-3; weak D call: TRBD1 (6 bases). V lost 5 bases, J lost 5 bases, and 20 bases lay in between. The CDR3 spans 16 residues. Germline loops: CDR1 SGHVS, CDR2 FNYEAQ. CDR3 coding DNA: TGTGCCAGCAGCCCACCTAGCCAGGGGAATATAGATACGCAGTATTTT. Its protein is CASSPPSQGNIDTQYF.

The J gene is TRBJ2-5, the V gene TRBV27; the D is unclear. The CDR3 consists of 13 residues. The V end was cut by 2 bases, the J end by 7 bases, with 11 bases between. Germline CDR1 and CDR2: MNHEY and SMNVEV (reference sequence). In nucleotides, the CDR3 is TGTGCCAGCAGTTTAACCATGAGGACGACCCAGTACTTC. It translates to CASSLTMRTTQYF.

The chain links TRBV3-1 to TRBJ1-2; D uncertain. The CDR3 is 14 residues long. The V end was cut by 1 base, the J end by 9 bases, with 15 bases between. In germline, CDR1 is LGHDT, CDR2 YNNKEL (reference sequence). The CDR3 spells CASSQASGRYRYTF. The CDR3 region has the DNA TGTGCCAGCAGCCAAGCCTCAGGCAGATATCGCTACACCTTC.

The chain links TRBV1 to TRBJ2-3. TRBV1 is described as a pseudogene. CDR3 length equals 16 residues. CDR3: CTSSQRSSGWADTQYF. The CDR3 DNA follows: TGCACCAGCAGCCAGAGATCTAGCGGGTGGGCAGATACGCAGTATTTT.

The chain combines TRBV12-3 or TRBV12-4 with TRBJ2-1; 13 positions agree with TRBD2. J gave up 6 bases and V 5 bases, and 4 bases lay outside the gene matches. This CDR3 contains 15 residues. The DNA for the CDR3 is TGTGCCAGCAGTACCAGACTAGCGGGAGGCAATGAGCAGTTCTTC. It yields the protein CASSTRLAGGNEQFF.

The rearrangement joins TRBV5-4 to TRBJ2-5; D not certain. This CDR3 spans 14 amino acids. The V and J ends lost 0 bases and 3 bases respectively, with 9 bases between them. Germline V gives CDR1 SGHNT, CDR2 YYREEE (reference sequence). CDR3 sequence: CASSLGGTEETQYF. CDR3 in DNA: TGTGCCAGCAGCTTGGGTGGCACAGAAGAGACCCAGTACTTC. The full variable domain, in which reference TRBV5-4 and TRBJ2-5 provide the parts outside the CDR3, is ETGVTQSPTHLIKTRGQQVTLRCSSQSGHNTVSWYQQALGQGPQFIFQYYREEENGRGNFPPRFSGLQFPNYSSELNVNALELDDSALYLCASSLGGTEETQYFGPGTRLLVL.

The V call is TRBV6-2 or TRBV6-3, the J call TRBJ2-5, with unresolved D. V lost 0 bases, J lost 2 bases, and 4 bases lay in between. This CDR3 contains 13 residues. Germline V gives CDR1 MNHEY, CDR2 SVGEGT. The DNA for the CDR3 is TGTGCCAGCAGTTACTCCGGTCAAGAGACCCAGTACTTC. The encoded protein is CASSYSGQETQYF.

This CDR3 is CAISAGTSGNNEQFF. The CDR3 bases are TGTGCCATCAGTGCGGGGACTAGCGGAAACAATGAGCAGTTCTTC. The J gene is TRBJ2-1, the V gene TRBV10-3; TRBD2 agrees at 11 bases. Germline lookup yields CDR1 ENHRY and CDR2 SYGVKD. The CDR3 runs to 15 residues. Losses at the gene ends were 4 bases for V and 5 bases for J; bases not matched to a gene: 4.

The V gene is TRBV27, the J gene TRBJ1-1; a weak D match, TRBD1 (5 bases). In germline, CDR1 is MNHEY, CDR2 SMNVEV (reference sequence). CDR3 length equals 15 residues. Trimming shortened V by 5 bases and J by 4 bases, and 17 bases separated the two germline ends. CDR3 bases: TGTGCCAGCAGTATACACCGGGACGGCGGCACTGAAGCTTTCTTT. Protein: CASSIHRDGGTEAFF.

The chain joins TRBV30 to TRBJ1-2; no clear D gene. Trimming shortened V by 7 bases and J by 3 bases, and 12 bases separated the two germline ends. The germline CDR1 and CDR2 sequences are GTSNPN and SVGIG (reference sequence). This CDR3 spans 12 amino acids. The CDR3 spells CASKQLHYGYTF. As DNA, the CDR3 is TGTGCCTCCAAGCAGCTTCACTATGGCTACACCTTC.